This T cell receptor (beta chain) is drawn from a study of blood T cell repertoires in COVID-19. Across the study: PBMCs, B-cell-depleted T cells, or T cells were the source of the cDNA or gDNA that made up the material.

Some clones are missing from TCRdb's copy, which holds only in-frame ones; the method was immunoSEQ multiplex PCR. Of fewer than 250,000 clones listed, 70% to 90% are singletons. Grouping used clinical history reported by participants in a survey and questionnaire. Trimming took off 5 bases at V and 5 bases at J, with 13 bases between the two ends. The CDR3 loop spans 14 amino acids. The germline V gene encodes CDR1 MDHEN and CDR2 SYDVKM. The sequenced material came from PBMCs or T cells enriched from blood (not recorded which). V usage is TRBV28 and J usage is TRBJ1-5; tentatively, D is TRBD1 (6 bases). The receptor comes from a man aged 50 or older who had been exposed to COVID-19. CDR3 residues: CASSPLWGHQPQHF. In DNA form, the CDR3 reads TGTGCCAGCAGTCCCCTATGGGGGCATCAGCCCCAGCATTTT. Based on the CDR3 plus reference TRBV28 and TRBJ1-5, the full variable domain is DVKVTQSSRYLVKRTGEKVFLECVQDMDHENMFWYRQDPGLGLRLIYFSYDVKMKEKGDIPEGYSVSREKKERFSLILESASTNQTSMYLCASSPLWGHQPQHFGDGTRLSIL.